Described below is a single T cell receptor beta chain sequence and its context. The target antigen is unknown. The sample is drawn from a study of response to subunit inactivated influenza vaccine. Findings and caveats of the study: There was a suggestion from the authors that each seasonal influenza vaccination recruits few new T cells.

The V and J ends lost 2 bases and 4 bases respectively, with 11 bases between them. The CDR3 runs 14 residues. TCRdb re-analysed the RT-PCR reads in MiXCR, keeping a single row per CDR3 protein. The sample carries more than 150,000 distinct CDR3 sequences, around 9% recorded once. Sequencing used non-naive T cells sorted from PBMCs, obtained on the day of vaccination. The sequence was collected from a man over 45 who received an inactivated influenza vaccine. This chain connects TRBV12-3 or TRBV12-4 to TRBJ1-2; D is undetermined. The CDR3, as DNA: TGTGCCAGCAGTTTATCCGGGAGTGGCTATGGCTACACCTTC. This sequence encodes CASSLSGSGYGYTF.